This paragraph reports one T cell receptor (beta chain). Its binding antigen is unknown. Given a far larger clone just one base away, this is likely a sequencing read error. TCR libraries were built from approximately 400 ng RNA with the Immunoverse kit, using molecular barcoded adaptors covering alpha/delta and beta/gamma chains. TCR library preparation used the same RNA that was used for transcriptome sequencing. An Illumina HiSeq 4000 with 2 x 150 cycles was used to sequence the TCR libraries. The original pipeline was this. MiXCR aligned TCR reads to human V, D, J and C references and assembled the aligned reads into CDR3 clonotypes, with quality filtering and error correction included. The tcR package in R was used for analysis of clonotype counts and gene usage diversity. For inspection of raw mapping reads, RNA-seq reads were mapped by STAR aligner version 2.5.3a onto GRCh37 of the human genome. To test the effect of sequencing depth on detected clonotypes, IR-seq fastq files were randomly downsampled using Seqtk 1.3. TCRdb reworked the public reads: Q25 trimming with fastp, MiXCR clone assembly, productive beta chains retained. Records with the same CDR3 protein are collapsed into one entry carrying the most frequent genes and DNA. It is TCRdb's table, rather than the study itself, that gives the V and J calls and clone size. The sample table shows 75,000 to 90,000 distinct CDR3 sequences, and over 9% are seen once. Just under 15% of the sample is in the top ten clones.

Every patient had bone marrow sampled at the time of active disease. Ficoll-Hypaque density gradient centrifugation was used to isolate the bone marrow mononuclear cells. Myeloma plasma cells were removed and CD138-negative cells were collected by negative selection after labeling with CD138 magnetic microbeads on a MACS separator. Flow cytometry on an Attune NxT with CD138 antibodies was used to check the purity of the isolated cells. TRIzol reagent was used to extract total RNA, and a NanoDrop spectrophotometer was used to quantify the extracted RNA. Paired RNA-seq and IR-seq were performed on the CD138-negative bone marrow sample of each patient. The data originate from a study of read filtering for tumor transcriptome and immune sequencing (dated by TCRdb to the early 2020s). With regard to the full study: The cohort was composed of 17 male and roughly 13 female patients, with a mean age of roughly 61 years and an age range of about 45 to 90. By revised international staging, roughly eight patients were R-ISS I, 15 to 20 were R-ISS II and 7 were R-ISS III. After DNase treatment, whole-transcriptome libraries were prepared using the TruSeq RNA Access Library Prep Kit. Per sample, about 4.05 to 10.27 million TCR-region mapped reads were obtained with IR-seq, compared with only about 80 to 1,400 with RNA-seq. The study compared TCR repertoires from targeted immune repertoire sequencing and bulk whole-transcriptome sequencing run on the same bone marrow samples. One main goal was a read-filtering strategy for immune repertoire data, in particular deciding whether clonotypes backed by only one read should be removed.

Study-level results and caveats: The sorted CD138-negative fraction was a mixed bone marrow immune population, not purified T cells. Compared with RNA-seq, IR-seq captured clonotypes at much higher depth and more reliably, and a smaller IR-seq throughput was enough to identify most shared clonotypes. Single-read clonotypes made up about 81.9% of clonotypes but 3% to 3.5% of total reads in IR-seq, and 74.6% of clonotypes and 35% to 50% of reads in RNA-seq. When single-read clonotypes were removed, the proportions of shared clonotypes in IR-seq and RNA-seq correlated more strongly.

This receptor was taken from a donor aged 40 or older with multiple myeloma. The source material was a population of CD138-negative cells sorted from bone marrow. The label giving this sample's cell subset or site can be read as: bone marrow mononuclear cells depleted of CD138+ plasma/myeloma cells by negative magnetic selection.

Read as DNA, the sequence is TGTGCCAGCAGCTTAGGGGGCCGGACTCGAGCTTACAATGAGCAGTTCTTC. It encodes CASSLGGRTRAYNEQFF. The chain uses TRBV7-8 and TRBJ2-1; the D element might be TRBD1 or TRBD2, as each aligns at 5 bases. CDR1 and CDR2 (SGHVS, FQNEAQ) derive from the germline V gene. Reading from cysteine to phenylalanine, the CDR3 counts 17 amino acids. Only the CDR3 portion is preserved as DNA: 51 bases, with reading frame beginning at the first base. V loses 1 base, J loses 4 bases, and the germline ends lie 17 bases apart. The CDR3, completed at both ends by the reference TRBV7-8 and TRBJ2-1 genes, gives the full variable domain GAGVSQSPRYKVAKRGQDVALRCDPISGHVSLFWYQQALGQGPEFLTYFQNEAQLDKSGLPSDRFFAERPEGSVSTLKIQRTQQEDSAVYLCASSLGGRTRAYNEQFFGPGTRLTVL.